One and the same sample provided the 24 T cell receptor beta chains below, sequenced in a study of shared clonotypes between healthy human individuals. Assay used: immunoSEQ multiplex PCR; TCRdb lists only in-frame clones, some missing. The sample has over 2 million clones; over 85% are singletons. The naive CD8 subset, CD45RO-negative cells positively selected for CCR7, excluded terminally differentiated effector memory CD45RA+ cells. Source material: naive CD8+ T cells sorted from blood. These receptor sequences come from a man between 18 and 29 years old in good health.

V gene TRBV6-5 combines with J gene TRBJ1-5, with 10 nucleotides matching TRBD1. J lost 5 bases, V lost 6 bases, and 7 bases had no gene match. The germline gives CDR1 MNHEY, CDR2 SVGAGI. This CDR3 contains 15 residues. The CDR3 nucleotides read TGTGCCAGCAGACAGTCGACAGGGGGCTATCAGCCCCAGCATTTT. Its protein is CASRQSTGGYQPQHF.

Turning to this clone: The same CDR3 is also encoded by other DNA sequences in this sample. The chain recombines TRBV5-1 with TRBJ1-1; D is uncertain. The V gene lost 1 base and the J gene lost 2 bases, with 6 bases spanning the gap. Per the germline V gene, CDR1 is SGHRS and CDR2 is YFSETQ. The length of the CDR3 is 13 residues. The chain's CDR3 is CASSLPGNTEAFF. Here the CDR3 DNA reads TGCGCCAGCAGCTTGCCCGGAAACACTGAAGCTTTCTTT.

Points on this clone: This clone may be a read error of a much larger clone one base away. Within the sample, other DNA sequences also encode this same CDR3. The chain combines TRBV13 with TRBJ2-7; D remains unclear. CDR1 and CDR2 (germline): PRHDT, FYEKMQ (reference sequence). The CDR3 covers 11 residues. Between the trimmed V and J ends, which lost 6 bases and 2 bases, there was a span of 5 bases. CDR3 nucleotide sequence: TGTGCCAGCAGTTCCACCTACGAGCAGTACTTC. This gives the protein CASSSTYEQYF.

The chain has TRBV10-3 and TRBJ2-1, with D tentatively TRBD1 or TRBD2 (5 bases each). The CDR3 is 16 residues long. V lost 1 base and J lost 8, with 18 bases in between. From germline, CDR1 is ENHRY and CDR2 SYGVKD. CDR3 sequence (DNA): TGTGCCATCAGTGAGTTGTCAATAGAGGGGTTCGATGAGCAGTTCTTC. Translating it yields CAISELSIEGFDEQFF.

The chain carries TRBV7-9 and TRBJ2-1; 7 bases fit TRBD2. Germline V lookup: CDR1 SEHNR, CDR2 FQNEAQ (reference sequence). This CDR3 has 16 amino acids. The ends lost 1 base at V and 7 bases at J; junction bases unmatched: 10. CDR3 loop: CASSLGGSTAGNEQFF. Here the CDR3 DNA reads TGTGCCAGCAGCTTAGGCGGGAGTACCGCCGGGAATGAGCAGTTCTTC.

The gene calls are TRBV7-3 and TRBJ2-1, with 13 bases that match TRBD2. This CDR3 spans 16 amino acids. The germline V gene encodes CDR1 SGHTA and CDR2 FQGTGA. V lost 2 bases, J lost 6 bases, and 4 bases stayed unmatched. CDR3 protein: CASSLGTSGDLNEQFF. CDR3 coding DNA: TGTGCCAGCAGCTTAGGGACTAGCGGGGATCTCAATGAGCAGTTCTTC.

J is TRBJ2-5 and V is TRBV7-2, with D maybe TRBD2 (5 bases). CDR3 size: 15 residues. V dropped 2 bases and J dropped 4 bases, with 14 bases sitting between them. CDR1 is SGHTA, CDR2 FQGNSA, per germline. DNA of the CDR3: TGTGCCAGCAGCTTATCGTCTAGCTTAGGAGAGACCCAGTACTTC. It is translated as CASSLSSSLGETQYF.

About this clone: The same CDR3 also results from other DNA sequences found in this sample. The V and J genes are TRBV6-1 and TRBJ2-1; TRBD2 aligns across 10 bases. J was trimmed by 4 bases and V by 4 bases; bases with no gene match: 4. CDR1 is MNHNS, CDR2 SASEGT, per germline. The CDR3 totals 15 residues. CDR3 nucleotides: TGTGCCAGCAGTGGGCTAGCGGGGGCATACAATGAGCAGTTCTTC. Protein product: CASSGLAGAYNEQFF.

The sample holds one count of this clone. The CDR3 sequence: CASTAGAGRNEQFF. The CDR3 DNA reads as TGTGCCAGTACAGCAGGGGCGGGGAGGAATGAGCAGTTCTTC. The chain joins TRBV19 to TRBJ2-1; TRBD1 or TRBD2 may be the D gene (6 bases each). Germline CDR1 and CDR2: LNHDA and SQIVND (reference sequence). V lost 7 bases and J lost 7, with 17 bases in between. This CDR3 region has 14 residues.

V usage is TRBV7-2 and J usage is TRBJ1-2; D gene ambiguous. In germline, CDR1 is SGHTA, CDR2 FQGNSA. V dropped 5 bases and J dropped 4 bases, with 11 bases sitting between them. This CDR3 comprises 13 residues. The CDR3 coding sequence is TGTGCCAGCAGCCCCGGCGAAGCCTATGGCTACACCTTC. Its protein is CASSPGEAYGYTF. The variable domain in full, completed from reference TRBV7-2 and TRBJ1-2, reads GAGVSQSPSNKVTEKGKDVELRCDPISGHTALYWYRQSLGQGLEFLIYFQGNSAPDKSGLPSDRFSAERTGGSVSTLTIQRTQQEDSAVYLCASSPGEAYGYTFGSGTRLTVV.

CDR3 in amino acids: CASSLTGFHYGYTF. The CDR3 DNA is TGTGCCAGCAGCTTGACCGGATTTCACTATGGCTACACCTTC. The chain recombines TRBV5-4 with TRBJ1-2; D ambiguous. With 1 base removed from V and 3 bases from J, the gap between germline ends came to 10 bases. Germline loops: CDR1 SGHNT, CDR2 YYREEE (reference sequence). The CDR3 contains 14 residues. The variable domain in full, completed from reference TRBV5-4 and TRBJ1-2, reads ETGVTQSPTHLIKTRGQQVTLRCSSQSGHNTVSWYQQALGQGPQFIFQYYREEENGRGNFPPRFSGLQFPNYSSELNVNALELDDSALYLCASSLTGFHYGYTFGSGTRLTVV.

The chain carries TRBV19 and TRBJ2-7; tentatively, D is TRBD2 (6 bases). The germline CDR1 and CDR2 sequences are LNHDA and SQIVND (reference sequence). Between the trimmed V and J ends, which lost 1 base and 3 bases, there was a span of 13 bases. The CDR3 spans 15 residues. In DNA form, the CDR3 reads TGTGCCAGTAGTATAGGGAGGGAAGTCGGCTACGAGCAGTACTTC. Translation: CASSIGREVGYEQYF.

DNA for the CDR3: TGTGCCAGCAGCTTTAGCGGGGGGCACACAGATACGCAGTATTTT. Amino acids: CASSFSGGHTDTQYF. The genes are TRBV7-8 and TRBJ2-3; 10 bases line up with TRBD2. Germline CDR1 SGHVS, CDR2 FQNEAQ. V trimming: 3 bases; J trimming: 2 bases; junction bases outside the gene matches: 2. The CDR3 covers 15 residues. The full variable domain, with the rest looked up from reference TRBV7-8 and TRBJ2-3, is GAGVSQSPRYKVAKRGQDVALRCDPISGHVSLFWYQQALGQGPEFLTYFQNEAQLDKSGLPSDRFFAERPEGSVSTLKIQRTQQEDSAVYLCASSFSGGHTDTQYFGPGTRLTVL.

The chain employs TRBV4-1 and TRBJ1-2; TRBD1 matches 7 bases. Germline V gives CDR1 MGHRA, CDR2 YSYEKL. V gave up 2 bases and J gave up 3 bases; unmatched junction bases: 9. This CDR3 has 16 residues. The CDR3 DNA follows: TGCGCCAGCAGCCAACAGCGGGCAGGGGGGTACTATGGCTACACCTTC. Encoded protein: CASSQQRAGGYYGYTF.

This clone has just one count. V is TRBV5-4 and J is TRBJ2-5; possible D gene TRBD1, 6 bases. Trimming pared 4 bases from V and 4 bases from J, leaving 14 bases between. The V gene's germline CDR1 is SGHNT and CDR2 YYREEE (reference sequence). The CDR3 length is 14 residues. The CDR3 region has the DNA TGTGCCAGCAGCCACGATGAAGGGGGAGAGACCCAGTACTTC. Residues: CASSHDEGGETQYF.

V gene TRBV29-1 combines with J gene TRBJ2-1, with TRBD1 matching 9 bases. The J segment lost 9 bases and the V segment lost 0 bases, leaving 6 bases of the junction unmatched. The CDR3 extends over 14 amino acids. CDR1 is SQVTM, CDR2 ANQGSEA, per germline. CDR3 nucleotides: TGCAGCGTTGAAGATTGGGACAGGGAGGCTGAGCAGTTCTTC. Protein: CSVEDWDREAEQFF.

The chain employs TRBV7-6 and TRBJ2-5, with 7 bases matching TRBD2. CDR1 SGHVS and CDR2 FNYEAQ come from the germline V gene. The CDR3 has 14 amino acids. V was pared by 3 bases and J by 5 bases, with 6 bases of the junction left unmatched. CDR3 DNA: TGTGCCAGCAGCTTGCAACCGGGAGGTGAGACCCAGTACTTC. Translating it yields CASSLQPGGETQYF.

The chain joins TRBV27 to TRBJ1-2; D unresolved. The CDR3 length is 14 residues. CDR1 is MNHEY, CDR2 SMNVEV, per germline (reference sequence). V lost 8 bases and J 8 bases, leaving 21 bases between the germline ends. The CDR3 DNA reads as TGTGCCAGCGGACTAACCTCGGACCCTGTAGGCTACACCTTC. It codes for CASGLTSDPVGYTF.

The chain joins TRBV28 to TRBJ1-1; TRBD1 matches at 8 bases. Germline V gives CDR1 MDHEN, CDR2 SYDVKM. CDR3 length: 17 residues. Germline trimming cut 2 bases from V and 11 bases from J; bases unmatched to any gene: 19. The CDR3 nucleotides are TGTGCCAGCAGTTTACAAGGACAGGGCGGTGGGAGGGTGAAGGCTTTCTTT. This translates into CASSLQGQGGGRVKAFF. Using reference TRBV28 and TRBJ1-1 for the parts outside the CDR3, the full variable domain is DVKVTQSSRYLVKRTGEKVFLECVQDMDHENMFWYRQDPGLGLRLIYFSYDVKMKEKGDIPEGYSVSREKKERFSLILESASTNQTSMYLCASSLQGQGGGRVKAFFGQGTRLTVV.

The rearrangement joins TRBV5-1 to TRBJ2-3, with 10 positions matching TRBD2. The CDR3 length is 16 residues. The germline CDR1 and CDR2 sequences are SGHRS and YFSETQ. Trimming cost V 6 bases and J 0 bases; bases outside gene matches: 7. CDR3 nucleotides: TGCGCCAGCACCTCAACTAGCGGGGCTAGCACAGATACGCAGTATTTT. Encoded protein: CASTSTSGASTDTQYF.

A remark on this clone: The same CDR3 is also encoded by other DNA sequences in this sample. The chain joins TRBV7-9 to TRBJ2-7, with D possibly matching TRBD2 (6 bases). V was clipped by 6 bases and J by 2 bases, with 8 bases between them. Germline CDR1 SEHNR, CDR2 FQNEAQ (reference sequence). The CDR3 contains 12 residues. CDR3 bases: TGTGCCAGCAGAGCGGGCACCTACGAGCAGTACTTC. It specifies CASRAGTYEQYF.

A note on this clone: Other DNA sequences in the sample encode the same CDR3. The V call is TRBV9, the J call TRBJ2-1; 7 bases align to TRBD2. The germline CDR1 and CDR2 sequences are SGDLS and YYNGEE. V shed 4 bases, J shed 2 bases, and the junction held 6 bases outside the gene matches. There are 15 residues in the CDR3. The CDR3 here is CASSLAGLAYNEQFF. DNA of the CDR3: TGTGCCAGCAGCCTCGCCGGACTAGCCTACAATGAGCAGTTCTTC.

The chain carries TRBV13 and TRBJ1-2; D may be TRBD1 (5 bases). V lost 4 bases, J lost 2 bases, and 14 bases lay in between. This CDR3 contains 15 residues. Germline V CDR1 and CDR2: PRHDT, FYEKMQ (reference sequence). CDR3 DNA: TGTGCCAGCAGCTCCGTTGGCCCAGGGAACTATGGCTACACCTTC. Its translation is CASSSVGPGNYGYTF.

About this clone: Other DNA sequences from this sample encode an identical CDR3 as well. The gene calls are TRBV9 and TRBJ1-1; TRBD1 might be the D (5 bases). CDR1 and CDR2 from the germline V gene are SGDLS and YYNGEE. The V gene lost 2 bases and the J gene lost 3 bases, with 8 bases spanning the gap. The CDR3 totals 13 residues. The CDR3 sequence is CASSVSGDTEAFF. Here the CDR3 DNA reads TGTGCCAGCAGCGTTTCGGGGGACACTGAAGCTTTCTTT.